The entry below gives a single T cell receptor beta chain sequence along with its context. The antigen remains unidentified. This CDR3 comprises 16 residues. After removal of 7 bases from V and 6 bases from J, the junction contained 16 bases not matched to a gene. CDR1 is MDHEN, CDR2 SYDVKM, per germline. The data stem from a study of shared clonotypes between healthy human individuals. General study findings and limits: The sole specimen, blood, was sampled, and tissue repertoires likely differ.

Clones were read by immunoSEQ multiplex PCR, and TCRdb kept only the in-frame ones, dropping some. The sample consists of about 2,200,000 clones, roughly 91% of them appearing once. Terminally differentiated effector memory CD45RA+ cells were excluded from the naive CD8 cells, which were CD45RO-negative and positively selected for CCR7. Participating donors were healthy, HIV-negative adults free of recent acute infections or vaccinations. This chain connects TRBV28 to TRBJ2-3, with 7 bases matching TRBD2. Specimen: naive CD8+ T cells from PBMCs. This receptor was obtained from a man younger than 35 in good health. Some clones in this sample may be carry-over from other donors' samples. The CDR3 DNA is TGTGCCAGCAAACCCTGGGAGGGGAGGGATTTTGATACGCAGTATTTT. It specifies CASKPWEGRDFDTQYF.